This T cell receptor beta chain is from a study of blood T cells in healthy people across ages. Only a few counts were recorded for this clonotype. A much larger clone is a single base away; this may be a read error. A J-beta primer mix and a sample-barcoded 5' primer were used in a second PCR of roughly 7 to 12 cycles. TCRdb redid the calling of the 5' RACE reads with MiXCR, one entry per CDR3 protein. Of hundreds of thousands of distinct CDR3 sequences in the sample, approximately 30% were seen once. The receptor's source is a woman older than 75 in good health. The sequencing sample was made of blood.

The CDR3 loop reads CASSTSAGSNEQYF. The CDR3 region has the DNA TGTGCCAGCAGCACGTCCGCCGGAAGCAATGAGCAGTACTTC. The chain uses TRBV7-9 and TRBJ2-5; D unresolved. The CDR3 length is 14 residues. CDR1 SEHNR and CDR2 FQNEAQ come from the germline V gene (reference sequence). The V end was cut by 5 bases, the J end by 11 bases, with 21 bases between.